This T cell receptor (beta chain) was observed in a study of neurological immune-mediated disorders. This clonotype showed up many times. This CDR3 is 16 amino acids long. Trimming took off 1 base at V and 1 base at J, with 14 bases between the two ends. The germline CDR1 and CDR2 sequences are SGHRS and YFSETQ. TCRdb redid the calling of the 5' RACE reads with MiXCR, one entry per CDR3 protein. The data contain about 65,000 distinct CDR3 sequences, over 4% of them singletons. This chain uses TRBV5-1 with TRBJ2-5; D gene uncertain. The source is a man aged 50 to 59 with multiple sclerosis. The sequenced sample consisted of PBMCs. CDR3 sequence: CASSLFPANIQETQYF. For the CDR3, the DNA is TGCGCCAGCAGCTTGTTTCCAGCAAATATCCAAGAGACCCAGTACTTC.